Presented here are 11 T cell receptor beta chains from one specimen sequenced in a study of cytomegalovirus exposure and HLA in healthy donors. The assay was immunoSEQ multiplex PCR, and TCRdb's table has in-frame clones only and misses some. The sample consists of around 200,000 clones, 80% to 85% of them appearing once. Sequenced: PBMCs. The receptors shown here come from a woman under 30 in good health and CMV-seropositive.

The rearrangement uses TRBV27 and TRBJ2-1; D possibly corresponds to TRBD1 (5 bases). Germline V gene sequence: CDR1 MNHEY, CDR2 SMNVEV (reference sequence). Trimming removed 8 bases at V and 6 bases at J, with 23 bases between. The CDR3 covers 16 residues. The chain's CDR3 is CASSTSPGRKRNEQFF. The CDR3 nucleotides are TGTGCCAGCTCCACCTCTCCAGGGCGCAAGCGCAATGAGCAGTTCTTC.

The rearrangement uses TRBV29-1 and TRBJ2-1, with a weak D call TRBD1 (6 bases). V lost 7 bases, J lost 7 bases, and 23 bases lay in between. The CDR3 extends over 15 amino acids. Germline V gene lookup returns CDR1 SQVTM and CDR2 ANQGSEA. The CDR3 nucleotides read TGCAGCGCTGCAGCCCCCCCAACAGGGTTTAATGAGCAGTTCTTC. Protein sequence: CSAAAPPTGFNEQFF.

CDR3 nucleotides: TGTGCCAGCAGCCCTGGTTGGAGGGACTATGGCTACACCTTC. This translates into CASSPGWRDYGYTF. The rearrangement uses TRBV7-2 and TRBJ1-2; no reliable D call. Germline CDR1 reads SGHTA; CDR2 reads FQGNSA. Trimming stripped 5 bases from V and 3 bases from J, with 13 bases between. CDR3 length equals 14 residues.

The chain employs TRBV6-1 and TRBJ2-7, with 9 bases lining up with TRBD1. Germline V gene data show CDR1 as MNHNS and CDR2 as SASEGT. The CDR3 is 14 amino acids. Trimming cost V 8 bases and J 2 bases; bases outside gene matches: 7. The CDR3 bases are TGTGCCAGCGGGAGGGACAGGGCCACCTACGAGCAGTACTTC. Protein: CASGRDRATYEQYF.

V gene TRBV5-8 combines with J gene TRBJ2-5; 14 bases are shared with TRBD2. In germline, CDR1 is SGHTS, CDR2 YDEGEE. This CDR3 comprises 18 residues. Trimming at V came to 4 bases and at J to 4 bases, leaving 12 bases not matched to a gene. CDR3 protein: CASSPGLAGGPEVETQYF. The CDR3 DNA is TGTGCCAGCAGCCCCGGACTAGCGGGGGGCCCCGAGGTAGAGACCCAGTACTTC.

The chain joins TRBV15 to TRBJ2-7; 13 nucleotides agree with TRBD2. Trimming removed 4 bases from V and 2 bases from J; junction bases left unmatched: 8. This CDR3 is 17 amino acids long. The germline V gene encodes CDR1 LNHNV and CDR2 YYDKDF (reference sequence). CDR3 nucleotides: TGTGCCACCAGCACAAGACTAGCGGGGGGCATGGCCTACGAGCAGTACTTC. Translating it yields CATSTRLAGGMAYEQYF.

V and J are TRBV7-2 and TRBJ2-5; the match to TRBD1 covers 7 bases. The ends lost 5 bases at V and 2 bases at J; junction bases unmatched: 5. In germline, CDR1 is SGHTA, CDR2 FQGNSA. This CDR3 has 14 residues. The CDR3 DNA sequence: TGTGCCAGCAGCCACCAACAGGGGCAAGAGACCCAGTACTTC. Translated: CASSHQQGQETQYF.

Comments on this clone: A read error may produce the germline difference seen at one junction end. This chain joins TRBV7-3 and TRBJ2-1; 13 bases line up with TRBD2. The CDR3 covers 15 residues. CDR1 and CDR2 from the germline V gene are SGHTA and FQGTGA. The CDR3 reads CASSLTSGGADEQFF. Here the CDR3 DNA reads TGTGCCAGCAGCCTAACTAGCGGGGGGGCCGATGAGCAGTTCTTC. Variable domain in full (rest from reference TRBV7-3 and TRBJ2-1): GAGVSQTPSNKVTEKGKYVELRCDPISGHTALYWYRQSLGQGPEFLIYFQGTGAADDSGLPNDRFFAVRPEGSVSTLKIQRTERGDSAVYLCASSLTSGGADEQFFGPGTRLTVL.

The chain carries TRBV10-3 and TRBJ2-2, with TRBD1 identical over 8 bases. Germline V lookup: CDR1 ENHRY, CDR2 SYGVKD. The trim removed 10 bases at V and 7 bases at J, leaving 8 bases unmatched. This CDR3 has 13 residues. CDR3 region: CATQDRADGELFF. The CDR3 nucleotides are TGTGCCACTCAGGACAGGGCGGACGGGGAGCTGTTTTTT.

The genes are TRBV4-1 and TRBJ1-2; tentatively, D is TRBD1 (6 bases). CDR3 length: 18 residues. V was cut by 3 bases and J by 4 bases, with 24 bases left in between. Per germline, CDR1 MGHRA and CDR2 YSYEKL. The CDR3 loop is CASSQIWLNYRASYGYTF. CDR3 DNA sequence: TGCGCCAGCAGCCAGATCTGGTTAAATTACAGGGCGAGCTATGGCTACACCTTC.

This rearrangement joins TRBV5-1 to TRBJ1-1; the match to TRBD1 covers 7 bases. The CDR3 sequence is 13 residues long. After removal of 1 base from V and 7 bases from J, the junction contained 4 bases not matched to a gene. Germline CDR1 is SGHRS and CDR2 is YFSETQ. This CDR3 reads CASSLRTGNEAFF. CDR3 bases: TGCGCCAGCAGCTTGCGGACAGGTAATGAAGCTTTCTTT. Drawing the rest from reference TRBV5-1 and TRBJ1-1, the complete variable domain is KAGVTQTPRYLIKTRGQQVTLSCSPISGHRSVSWYQQTPGQGLQFLFEYFSETQRNKGNFPGRFSGRQFSNSRSEMNVSTLELGDSALYLCASSLRTGNEAFFGQGTRLTVV.